The entry that follows covers one T cell receptor (beta chain) sequence. This clonotype was found many times. Its target antigen remains unknown. The record has no base qualities; no much larger clone is one base away. The data were produced on an Illumina HiSeq 2500. Quantitative 5'-RACE with molecular barcodes was the method used to prepare the TCR beta libraries. From the authors' description of their analysis: To identify disease-linked TCR variants, a new computational method was used, one built on a probabilistic model of VDJ rearrangement. TCRdb passed the public sequencing reads through fastp at Q25 and MiXCR, retaining productive beta sequences. Every distinct CDR3 protein forms one entry, paired with its most common genes and DNA. These V and J calls derive from TCRdb rather than the authors' analysis. This sample lists about 230,000 distinct CDR3 sequences; approximately 8.4% were detected once. The ten biggest clones cover roughly 4.9% of the sample.

This sample is drawn from a study of CD8 T cells in ankylosing spondylitis (dated by TCRdb to the late 2010s). With respect to the entire study: To find TCR variants linked to disease, the study profiled T cell receptor beta repertoires in ankylosing spondylitis patients and healthy donors. The full study cohort was made up of about 25 ankylosing spondylitis patients and some 100 healthy donors. Peripheral blood was sampled, and synovial fluid was also collected from ankylosing spondylitis patients.

V lost 0 bases and J lost 2 bases; the stretch between them is 17 bases long. Inclusive of the bounding cysteine and phenylalanine, the CDR3 is 17 residues long. Kept here is only the CDR3 DNA, which spans 51 bases and is read in frame from base 1. The germline V gene supplies CDR1 SGHTA and CDR2 FQGNSA. Overall study outcomes, separate from this receptor: Some of the motif variants had been reported before in the synovial fluid and blood of reactive arthritis patients, a finding that suggests common disease-initiation mechanisms. The disease-linked clones had a CD8+ phenotype and were found at relatively low frequencies in peripheral blood. Significant enrichment of the disease-linked clones was reported in matched synovial fluid samples from ankylosing spondylitis patients. Blood from ankylosing spondylitis patients appeared to be characterized by a TCR beta motif composed of several highly homologous amino acid variants.

Specimen: blood, either unsorted or a sorted T cell fraction (not recorded which). The V and J segments used are TRBV7-2 and TRBJ2-7; TRBD2 could be the D gene, as 6 bases match. The TCR comes from a female donor with ankylosing spondylitis or in good health (not recorded which). The nucleotides are TGTGCCAGCAGCTTAGCCATCGGGGGAAGGGCCCCCTACGAGCAGTACTTC. Its translation is CASSLAIGGRAPYEQYF.